This TCR beta chain originates from a study of neoadjuvant anti-PD-1 for oral cavity cancer. Study context: Around day 43, patients without progression received a fourth nivolumab dose before surgery. General observations from the study: Treg/Th17 ratio rose with pretreatment blood and fell with post-treatment tumor TCRbeta clonality.

The CDR3 contains 15 residues. Germline V gene data show CDR1 as MDHEN and CDR2 as SYDVKM. Between the trimmed V and J ends, which lost 4 bases and 9 bases, there was a span of 19 bases. With regard to this clone: Its antigen is not identified.

Cohort: HPV-negative, locally advanced oral cavity squamous cell carcinoma patients. Method: immunoSEQ multiplex PCR; TCRdb's copy keeps in-frame clones and lacks some. The table shows over 30,000 clones, with about 83% occurring only once. This sequence originates from a person aged 40 to 85 with oral cavity squamous cell carcinoma. The chain employs TRBV28 and TRBJ2-1; D assignment may be TRBD1 or TRBD2 (5 bases each). Sequenced here: PBMCs, sampled before nivolumab (anti-PD-1) treatment. The CDR3 here is CASSYLGQGRPEQFF. The CDR3 DNA follows: TGTGCCAGCAGTTACCTCGGCCAGGGACGGCCTGAGCAGTTCTTC.